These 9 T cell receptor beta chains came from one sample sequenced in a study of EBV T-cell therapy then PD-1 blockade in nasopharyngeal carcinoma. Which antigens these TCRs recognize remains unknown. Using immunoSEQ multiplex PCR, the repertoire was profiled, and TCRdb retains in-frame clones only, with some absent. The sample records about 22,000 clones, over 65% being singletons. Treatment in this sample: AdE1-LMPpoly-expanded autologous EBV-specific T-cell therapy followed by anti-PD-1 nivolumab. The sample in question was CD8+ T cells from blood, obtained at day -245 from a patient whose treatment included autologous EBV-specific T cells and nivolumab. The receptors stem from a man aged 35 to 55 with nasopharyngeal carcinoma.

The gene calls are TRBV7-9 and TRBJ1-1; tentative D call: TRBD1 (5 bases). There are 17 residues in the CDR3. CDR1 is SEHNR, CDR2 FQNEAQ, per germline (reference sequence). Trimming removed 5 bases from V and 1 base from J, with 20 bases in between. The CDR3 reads CASSPAGRESGNTEAFF. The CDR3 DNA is TGTGCCAGCAGCCCCGCGGGCAGGGAGTCGGGGAACACTGAAGCTTTCTTT.

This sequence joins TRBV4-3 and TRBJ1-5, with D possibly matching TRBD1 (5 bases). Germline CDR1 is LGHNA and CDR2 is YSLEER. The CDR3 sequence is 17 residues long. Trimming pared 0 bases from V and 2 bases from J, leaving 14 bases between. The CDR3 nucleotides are TGCGCCAGCAGCCAAGAACACTTCCAGGGTGGCAATCAGCCCCAGCATTTT. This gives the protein CASSQEHFQGGNQPQHF.

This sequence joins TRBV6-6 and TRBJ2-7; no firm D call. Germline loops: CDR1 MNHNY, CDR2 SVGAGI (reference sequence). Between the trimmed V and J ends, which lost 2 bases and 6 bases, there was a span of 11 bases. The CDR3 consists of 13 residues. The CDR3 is CASSYLDASEQYF. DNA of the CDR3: TGTGCCAGCAGTTACCTGGACGCTTCCGAGCAGTACTTC.

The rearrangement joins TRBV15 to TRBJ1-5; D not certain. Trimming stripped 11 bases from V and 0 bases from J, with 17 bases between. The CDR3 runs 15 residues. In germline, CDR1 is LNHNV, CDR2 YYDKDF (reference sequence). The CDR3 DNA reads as TGTGCCTCCTCACGGACCCACCTTAGCAATCAGCCCCAGCATTTT. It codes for CASSRTHLSNQPQHF.

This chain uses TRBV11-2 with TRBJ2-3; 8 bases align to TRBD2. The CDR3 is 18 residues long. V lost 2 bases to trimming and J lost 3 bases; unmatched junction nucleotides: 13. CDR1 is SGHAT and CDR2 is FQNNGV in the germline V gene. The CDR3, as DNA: TGTGCCAGCAGCTTAAGGTTAAGGGCGGGGGGTACGACAGATACGCAGTATTTT. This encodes CASSLRLRAGGTTDTQYF. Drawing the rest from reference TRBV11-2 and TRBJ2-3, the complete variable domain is EAGVAQSPRYKIIEKRQSVAFWCNPISGHATLYWYQQILGQGPKLLIQFQNNGVVDDSQLPKDRFSAERLKGVDSTLKIQPAKLEDSAVYLCASSLRLRAGGTTDTQYFGPGTRLTVL.

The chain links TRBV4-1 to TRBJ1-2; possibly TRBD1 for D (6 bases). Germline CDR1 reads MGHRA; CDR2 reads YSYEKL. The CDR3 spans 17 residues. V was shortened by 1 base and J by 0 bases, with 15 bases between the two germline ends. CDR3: CASSQGTGGVANYGYTF. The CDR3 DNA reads TGCGCCAGCAGCCAAGGAACCGGGGGCGTTGCTAACTATGGCTACACCTTC.

The CDR3 sequence: CASSEYGRATEAFF. The CDR3 DNA follows: TGTGCCAGCAGTGAATACGGCAGGGCCACTGAAGCTTTCTTT. The V call is TRBV25-1, the J call TRBJ1-1; TRBD1 might be the D (5 bases). Germline CDR1 is MGHDK and CDR2 is SYGVNS. Between the trimmed V and J ends, which lost 0 bases and 4 bases, there was a span of 9 bases. CDR3 length: 14 amino acids.

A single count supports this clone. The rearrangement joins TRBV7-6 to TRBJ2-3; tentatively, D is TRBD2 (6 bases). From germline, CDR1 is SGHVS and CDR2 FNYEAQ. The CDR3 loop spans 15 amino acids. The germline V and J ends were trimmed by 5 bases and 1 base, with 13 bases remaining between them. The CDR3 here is CASSQLQRGTDTQYF. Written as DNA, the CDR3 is TGTGCCAGCAGCCAACTCCAGCGGGGCACAGATACGCAGTATTTT. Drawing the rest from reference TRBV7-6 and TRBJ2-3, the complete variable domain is GAGVSQSPRYKVTKRGQDVALRCDPISGHVSLYWYRQALGQGPEFLTYFNYEAQQDKSGLPNDRFSAERPEGSISTLTIQRTEQRDSAMYRCASSQLQRGTDTQYFGPGTRLTVL.

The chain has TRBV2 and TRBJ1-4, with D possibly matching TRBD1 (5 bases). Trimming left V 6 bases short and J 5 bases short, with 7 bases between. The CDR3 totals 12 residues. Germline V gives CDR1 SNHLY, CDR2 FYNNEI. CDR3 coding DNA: TGTGCCAGCAGGTGGGGGAATGAAAAACTGTTTTTT. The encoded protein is CASRWGNEKLFF. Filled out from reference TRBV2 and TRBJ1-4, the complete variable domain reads EPEVTQTPSHQVTQMGQEVILRCVPISNHLYFYWYRQILGQKVEFLVSFYNNEISEKSEIFDDQFSVERPDGSNFTLKIRSTKLEDSAMYFCASRWGNEKLFFGSGTQLSVL.